A single sample is the source of the 17 T cell receptor beta chains below, sequenced in a study of control samples from healthy donors and cancer patients. The protocol was immunoSEQ multiplex PCR, while the TCRdb copy is restricted to in-frame clones and leaves out a portion. This sample has 150,000 to 200,000 clones, with 90% found just once. The sample consisted of blood. The receptor set was obtained from a woman between 45 and 60 years old in good health.

The V and J genes are TRBV4-3 and TRBJ1-4, with D maybe TRBD1 (5 bases). CDR3 size: 18 residues. The V gene lost 1 base and the J gene lost 5 bases, with 20 bases spanning the gap. Germline V gene lookup returns CDR1 LGHNA and CDR2 YSLEER. The CDR3: CASSQVYRTWNSNEKLFF. The CDR3 DNA follows: TGCGCCAGCAGCCAAGTCTACAGGACGTGGAATTCAAATGAAAAACTGTTTTTT.

The V call is TRBV7-9, the J call TRBJ1-1, with D tentatively TRBD1 (5 bases). V dropped 6 bases and J dropped 3 bases, with 14 bases sitting between them. Germline V gives CDR1 SEHNR, CDR2 FQNEAQ (reference sequence). The CDR3 has 14 amino acids. CDR3 DNA sequence: TGTGCCAGCAGTCTTTCAGACAGAGACACTGAAGCTTTCTTT. Its translation is CASSLSDRDTEAFF.

The rearrangement joins TRBV7-2 to TRBJ2-3, with D perhaps TRBD2 (7 bases). Looked up from germline, CDR1 is SGHTA and CDR2 is FQGNSA. Trimming left V 5 bases short and J 0 bases short, with 12 bases between. The CDR3 runs 15 residues. The CDR3, as DNA: TGTGCCAGCAGCGTCGGGGGGCCTAGCACAGATACGCAGTATTTT. Translation gives CASSVGGPSTDTQYF. Full variable domain (rest looked up from reference TRBV7-2 and TRBJ2-3): GAGVSQSPSNKVTEKGKDVELRCDPISGHTALYWYRQSLGQGLEFLIYFQGNSAPDKSGLPSDRFSAERTGGSVSTLTIQRTQQEDSAVYLCASSVGGPSTDTQYFGPGTRLTVL.

The chain recombines TRBV10-1 with TRBJ1-3; the match to TRBD1 covers 7 bases. V dropped 10 bases and J dropped 0; count of bases not matched to a gene: 9. Germline assignment: CDR1 WNHNN and CDR2 SYGVQD (reference sequence). CDR3 size: 15 residues. The CDR3 DNA is TGCGCCATTCCGGGACAGCCAACCTCTGGAAACACCATATATTTT. Translating gives CAIPGQPTSGNTIYF.

This clone has only one observation. J is TRBJ1-2 and V is TRBV5-1; D possibly corresponds to TRBD1 (6 bases). CDR1 is SGHRS, CDR2 YFSETQ, per germline. The CDR3 extends over 13 amino acids. The V end lost 4 bases, the J end lost 2 bases, and 9 bases lay between the germline ends. This CDR3 reads CASSPGQNYGYTF. The CDR3 nucleotides read TGCGCCAGCAGCCCGGGACAAAACTATGGCTACACCTTC.

The chain joins TRBV10-3 to TRBJ1-2; 8 positions match TRBD1. Germline CDR1 reads ENHRY; CDR2 reads SYGVKD. The CDR3 consists of 13 residues. The junction had 4 bases not matched to a gene; V was cut back by 2 bases and J by 8 bases. DNA of the CDR3: TGTGCCATCAGTGAGGGGACAGGACCAGGCTACACCTTC. It encodes CAISEGTGPGYTF.

The gene calls are TRBV7-6 and TRBJ1-6; D not certain. Germline V gives CDR1 SGHVS, CDR2 FNYEAQ. The ends were cut back, 1 base at V and 0 bases at J, with 16 bases in the middle. The CDR3 covers 19 residues. DNA for the CDR3: TGTGCCAGCAGCTTAGAGGACGGAGAGCTTAGCTCCTATAATTCACCCCTCCACTTT. This codes for CASSLEDGELSSYNSPLHF. Full variable domain (rest looked up from reference TRBV7-6 and TRBJ1-6): GAGVSQSPRYKVTKRGQDVALRCDPISGHVSLYWYRQALGQGPEFLTYFNYEAQQDKSGLPNDRFSAERPEGSISTLTIQRTEQRDSAMYRCASSLEDGELSSYNSPLHFGNGTRLTVT.

V and J are TRBV7-2 and TRBJ2-3; possible D gene TRBD1, 6 bases. This CDR3 has 15 amino acids. Germline assignment: CDR1 SGHTA and CDR2 FQGNSA. V shed 3 bases and J shed 1 base, with 11 bases lying between them. The CDR3 coding sequence is TGTGCCAGCAGCTTGGTTGACAGGCGCACAGATACGCAGTATTTT. Its protein is CASSLVDRRTDTQYF.

CDR3 nucleotide sequence: TGTGCCAGCCAGTCGGCAGGGGGGGCCAACGTCCTGACTTTC. It translates to CASQSAGGANVLTF. The chain is built from TRBV25-1 and TRBJ2-6, with a weak D call TRBD1 (5 bases). Germline V gene lookup returns CDR1 MGHDK and CDR2 SYGVNS. This CDR3 region has 14 residues. V was trimmed by 8 bases and J by 4 bases, leaving 12 bases between them.

Remarks on this clone: The sample has other DNA sequences that encode this CDR3 too. The chain carries TRBV18 and TRBJ2-7, with D unclear. V lost 3 bases to trimming and J lost 2 bases, with 5 bases between them. CDR3 length: 12 residues. Germline lookup yields CDR1 KGHSH and CDR2 LQKENI. In DNA, the CDR3 is TGTGCCAGCTCACCGGGGACCTACGAGCAGTACTTC. This encodes CASSPGTYEQYF.

The chain combines TRBV9 with TRBJ2-1; D is tentatively TRBD1 or TRBD2 (5 bases each). Deletions cut 0 bases from V and 0 bases from J, with 10 bases between. The CDR3 contains 16 residues. CDR1 is SGDLS, CDR2 YYNGEE, per germline. CDR3 loop: CASSVGWGPSYNEQFF. In nucleotides, the CDR3 is TGTGCCAGCAGCGTAGGTTGGGGACCCTCCTACAATGAGCAGTTCTTC.

The chain recombines TRBV28 with TRBJ1-2, with a tentative D call TRBD1 (5 bases). Per germline, CDR1 MDHEN and CDR2 SYDVKM. The CDR3 runs 13 residues. V was trimmed by 2 bases and J by 13 bases, leaving 17 bases between them. The CDR3 coding sequence is TGTGCCAGCAGTTTAGGTCTTGGGGGAGGTGGCACCTTC. Translated: CASSLGLGGGGTF.

V is TRBV10-3 and J is TRBJ1-6; a possible D gene is TRBD1 (6 bases). There are 17 residues in the CDR3. The V end was cut by 2 bases, the J end by 4 bases, with 15 bases between. CDR1 and CDR2 (germline): ENHRY, SYGVKD. CDR3 DNA sequence: TGTGCCATCAGTGAGGAGGGGGGGTCTACATATAATTCACCCCTCCACTTT. Translation: CAISEEGGSTYNSPLHF.

V gene TRBV6-2 or TRBV6-3 combines with J gene TRBJ2-7; 8 bases align to TRBD1. CDR3 size: 15 residues. Losses at the gene ends were 2 bases for V and 3 bases for J; bases not matched to a gene: 6. The V gene's germline CDR1 is MNHEY and CDR2 SVGEGT. The CDR3 DNA reads as TGTGCCAGCAGTTACCCCGGACAGGGCTACTACGAGCAGTACTTC. This gives the protein CASSYPGQGYYEQYF.

In DNA, the CDR3 is TGTGCCAGCAGTTACGCAACAGGGGCCGGGGAGCTGTTTTTT. Residues: CASSYATGAGELFF. The rearrangement links TRBV6-5 to TRBJ2-2; TRBD1 matches 7 bases. The CDR3 is made up of 14 amino acids. V was pared by 2 bases and J by 6 bases, with 3 bases of the junction left unmatched. Germline lookup yields CDR1 MNHEY and CDR2 SVGAGI.

V usage is TRBV12-3 or TRBV12-4 and J usage is TRBJ1-2; D remains ambiguous. The CDR3 covers 9 residues. V was pared by 6 bases and J by 8 bases, with 4 bases between. CDR3 loop: CASSPGYTF. CDR3 nucleotides: TGTGCCAGCAGCCCGGGCTACACCTTC.

The chain recombines TRBV19 with TRBJ1-5; tentatively, D is TRBD1 (5 bases). V was shortened by 7 bases and J by 3 bases, with 10 bases between the two germline ends. Germline V CDR1 and CDR2: LNHDA, SQIVND (reference sequence). The CDR3 extends over 13 amino acids. In DNA form, the CDR3 reads TGTGCCAGTAACGAGGGGCCCAATCAGCCCCAGCATTTT. Translated, it gives CASNEGPNQPQHF. Supplemented by reference TRBV19 and TRBJ1-5, the full variable domain reads DGGITQSPKYLFRKEGQNVTLSCEQNLNHDAMYWYRQDPGQGLRLIYYSQIVNDFQKGDIAEGYSVSREKKESFPLTVTSAQKNPTAFYLCASNEGPNQPQHFGDGTRLSIL.